One and the same sample provided the 4 T cell receptor beta chains below, sequenced in a study of CD8+ T cells in alopecia areata. Treatment here: oral pan-JAK inhibitor, 5-10 mg twice daily. RNA extraction was followed by reverse transcription into cDNA, which acted as the sequencing template. Generated by immunoSEQ multiplex PCR, the TCRdb table keeps only in-frame clones and is missing some. Of around 190,000 clones listed, about three fifths are singletons. The sequenced sample was CD4+ T cells sorted from blood, obtained at week 49, from a patient treated with tofacitinib. Source of these receptors: a human donor with alopecia areata.

This chain joins TRBV5-4 and TRBJ2-1; 9 bases fit TRBD1. Losses at the gene ends were 3 bases for V and 13 bases for J; bases not matched to a gene: 14. The CDR3 sequence is 15 residues long. Germline values: CDR1 SGHNT, CDR2 YYREEE (reference sequence). DNA for the CDR3: TGTGCCAGCAGCTCGGAAGGGACAGGGATATGGAATCAGTTCTTC. Translating it yields CASSSEGTGIWNQFF.

The chain links TRBV30 to TRBJ2-5, with a weak D call TRBD2 (5 bases). Trimming removed 3 bases from V and 5 bases from J, with 10 bases in between. The CDR3 consists of 12 residues. Germline lookup yields CDR1 GTSNPN and CDR2 SVGIG (reference sequence). CDR3 DNA: TGTGCCTGGAGCGGGGTATCGGAGACCCAGTACTTC. It is translated as CAWSGVSETQYF.

This clone was found a few times. DNA of the CDR3: TGTGCCAGCAGTTACCAGGGTGCCCAAGAGACCCAGTACTTC. Translating gives CASSYQGAQETQYF. The rearrangement joins TRBV6-5 to TRBJ2-5; D perhaps matches TRBD1 (5 bases). This CDR3 has 14 residues. V was pared by 2 bases and J by 1 base, with 8 bases between. Germline lookup yields CDR1 MNHEY and CDR2 SVGAGI.

The chain employs TRBV7-3 and TRBJ2-5; no definite D call. The ends were cut back, 1 base at V and 5 bases at J, with 8 bases in the middle. Germline CDR1 and CDR2: SGHTA and FQGTGA. The CDR3 contains 13 residues. The CDR3 DNA is TGTGCCAGCAGCTTAAATCAGAGGGAGACCCAGTACTTC. Translated, it gives CASSLNQRETQYF.